This T cell receptor (beta chain) stems from a study of vaccination and CD4 T cells after COVID-19. Overall study context: Between diagnosis and the drawing of post-COVID samples lay a median roughly 91 days (range 35 to 161). The cells were exposed to overlapping spike peptides originating from SARS-CoV-2, HCoV-NL63, HCoV-OC43 and HCoV-229E for stimulation.

Described treatment: roughly ten-day PBMC culture with coronavirus spike peptide pools or control peptides (ViraFEST assay). This clonotype was detected once. Antigen unknown. Whole-study findings and limits: Convalescent patients had a median roughly 86% of reactive clones appearing only post-vaccination.

The Oncomine TCR Beta short-read assay sequenced DNA from cultured CD4+ T cells. TCRdb reprocessed the PCR reads via MiXCR and lists one record per CDR3 protein. The sample holds about 15,000 distinct CDR3 sequences, 65% to 85% seen once. Per germline, CDR1 KGHDR and CDR2 SFDVKD. V lost 3 bases and J lost 0, with 20 bases in between. The CDR3 runs to 19 residues. This TCR came from a human donor who had recovered from COVID-19. Sequenced material: CD4+ T cells from blood, cultured in vitro. The chain couples TRBV24-1 to TRBJ1-5, with D possibly being TRBD1 (6 bases). For the CDR3, the DNA is TGTGCCACCAGTGATGGATCGGGACAACTACCCCATAGCAATCAGCCCCAGCATTTT. Translation gives CATSDGSGQLPHSNQPQHF.